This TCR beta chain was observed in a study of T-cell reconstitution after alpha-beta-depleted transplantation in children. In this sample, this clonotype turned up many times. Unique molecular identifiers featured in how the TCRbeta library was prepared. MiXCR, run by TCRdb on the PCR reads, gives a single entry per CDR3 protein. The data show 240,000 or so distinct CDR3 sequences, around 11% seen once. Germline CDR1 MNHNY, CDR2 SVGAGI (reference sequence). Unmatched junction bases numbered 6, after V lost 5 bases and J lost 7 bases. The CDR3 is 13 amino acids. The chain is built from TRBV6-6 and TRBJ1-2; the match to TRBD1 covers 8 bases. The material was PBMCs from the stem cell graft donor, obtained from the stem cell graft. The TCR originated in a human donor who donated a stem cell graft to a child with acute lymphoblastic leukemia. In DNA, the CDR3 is TGTGCCAGCAGTGCCGGGACAGGCGGTGGCTACACCTTC. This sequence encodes CASSAGTGGGYTF.